This T cell receptor beta chain was sequenced in a study of T cell changes during pregnancy in multiple sclerosis. In its sample, this clone was seen once. This CDR3 contains 13 residues. With V trimmed by 7 bases and J by 2 bases, 4 bases remained unmatched. CDR1 GTSNPN and CDR2 SVGIG come from the germline V gene (reference sequence). Using immunoSEQ multiplex PCR, the repertoire was profiled, and TCRdb retains in-frame clones only, with some absent. The repertoire holds fewer than 50,000 clones, approximately 94% seen once, with less than 0.35% in the top ten. The gene calls are TRBV30 and TRBJ2-1; 8 bases fit TRBD2. This TCR derives from a female donor with multiple sclerosis, enrolled in a pregnancy study. Material: CD4+ T cells from peripheral blood mononuclear cells, obtained in the third trimester of pregnancy. CDR3 DNA: TGTGCCTCCTCGGGACTAGCCTACAATGAGCAGTTCTTC. Residues: CASSGLAYNEQFF.